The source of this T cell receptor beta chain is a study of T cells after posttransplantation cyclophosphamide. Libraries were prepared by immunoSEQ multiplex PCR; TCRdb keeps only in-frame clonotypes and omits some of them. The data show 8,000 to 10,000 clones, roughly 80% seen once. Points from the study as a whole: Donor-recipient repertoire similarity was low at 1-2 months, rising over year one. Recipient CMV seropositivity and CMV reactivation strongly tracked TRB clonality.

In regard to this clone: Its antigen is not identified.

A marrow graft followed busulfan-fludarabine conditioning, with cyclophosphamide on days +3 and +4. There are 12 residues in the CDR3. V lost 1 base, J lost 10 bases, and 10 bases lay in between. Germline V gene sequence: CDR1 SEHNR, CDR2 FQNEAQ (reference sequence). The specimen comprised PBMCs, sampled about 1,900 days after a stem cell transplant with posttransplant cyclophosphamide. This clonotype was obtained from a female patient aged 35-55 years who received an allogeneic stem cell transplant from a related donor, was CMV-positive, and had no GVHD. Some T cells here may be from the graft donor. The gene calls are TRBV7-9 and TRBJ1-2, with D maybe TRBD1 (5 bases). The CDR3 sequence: CASSLEAGPYTF. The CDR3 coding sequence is TGTGCCAGCAGCTTAGAGGCAGGGCCCTACACCTTC. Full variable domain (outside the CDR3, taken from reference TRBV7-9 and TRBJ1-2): DTGVSQNPRHKITKRGQNVTFRCDPISEHNRLYWYRQTLGQGPEFLTYFQNEAQLEKSRLLSDRFSAERPKGSFSTLEIQRTEQGDSAMYLCASSLEAGPYTFGSGTRLTVV.